The entry that follows covers one T cell receptor beta chain sequence. As yet, its antigen is unknown. The entry originates in a study of radiotherapy plus CTLA-4 blockade in lung cancer. The wider study: There were objective responses in 15% to 20% of patients, and 31% had disease control.

Study-wide findings and caveats: Radiotherapy with ipilimumab was followed by blood expansion of tumor-derived clones.

Profiling relied on immunoSEQ multiplex PCR, and the TCRdb table lists in-frame clones only, not all of them. The repertoire includes fewer than 75,000 clones, 80% to 90% of them detected once, and 40% sits in the top ten. This receptor was taken from a human donor with non-small cell lung cancer that progressed on radiotherapy plus ipilimumab. The sample here was peripheral blood, taken from a patient treated with radiotherapy plus ipilimumab.

CDR3 in amino acids: CASTKRLAYEQYV. Here the CDR3 DNA reads TGTGCCAGCACCAAACGACTAGCCTACGAGCAGTACGTC. V usage is TRBV2 and J usage is TRBJ2-7; perhaps TRBD2 as D (6 bases). This CDR3 spans 13 amino acids. Per germline, CDR1 SNHLY and CDR2 FYNNEI. Trimming removed 7 bases at V and 2 bases at J, with 12 bases between.